Sequencing of this T cell receptor (beta chain) was carried out in a study of cytomegalovirus exposure and HLA in healthy donors. Study as a whole: Genotyping of about 400 donors showed that 80% to 85% belonged to the Caucasian-associated ancestry cluster. Study conclusions and caveats: TCR beta V- and J-gene trimming was later associated with a missense DCLRE1C variant.

This clone was recorded a few times. Its target is not known. The study ran its PCR with 60 Vbeta and 13 Jbeta primers. Assay used: immunoSEQ multiplex PCR; TCRdb lists only in-frame clones, some missing. The data hold 200,000 to 250,000 clones, with around 83% observed a single time. The germline V gene encodes CDR1 SGHTA and CDR2 FQGTGA. V was trimmed by 3 bases and J by 10 bases, leaving 19 bases between them. The CDR3 contains 15 residues. The gene calls are TRBV7-3 and TRBJ2-1, with D perhaps matching TRBD2 (5 bases). The receptor comes from a middle-aged woman in good health and CMV-seronegative. Sequencing used PBMCs. The CDR3 loop is CASSFPYVEVREQFF. The CDR3 bases are TGTGCCAGCAGCTTCCCTTACGTGGAGGTCCGGGAGCAGTTCTTC.